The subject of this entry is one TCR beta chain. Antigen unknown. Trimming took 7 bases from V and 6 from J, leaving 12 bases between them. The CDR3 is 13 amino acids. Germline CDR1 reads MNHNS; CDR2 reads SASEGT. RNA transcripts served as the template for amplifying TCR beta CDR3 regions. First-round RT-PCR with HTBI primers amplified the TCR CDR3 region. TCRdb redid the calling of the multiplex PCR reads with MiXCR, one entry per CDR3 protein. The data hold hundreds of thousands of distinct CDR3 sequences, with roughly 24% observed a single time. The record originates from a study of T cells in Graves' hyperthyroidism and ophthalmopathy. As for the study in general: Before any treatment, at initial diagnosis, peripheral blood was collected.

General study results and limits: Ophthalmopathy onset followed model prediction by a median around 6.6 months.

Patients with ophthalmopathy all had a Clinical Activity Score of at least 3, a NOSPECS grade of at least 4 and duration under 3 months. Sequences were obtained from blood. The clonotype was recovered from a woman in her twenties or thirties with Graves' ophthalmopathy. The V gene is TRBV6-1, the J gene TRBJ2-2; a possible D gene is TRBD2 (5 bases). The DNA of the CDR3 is TGTGCCAGCACCGTAAGAGGGTCCGGGGAGCTGTTTTTT. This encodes CASTVRGSGELFF.